This is a list of T cell receptor beta chains from one sample in a study of blood T cell repertoires in COVID-19. Produced via immunoSEQ multiplex PCR; TCRdb's table is partial and in-frame only. The repertoire holds around 300,000 clones, with around 90% as singletons. Sequenced material: peripheral blood. All receptors come from a woman aged 25 to 39 with COVID-19, enrolled during active disease. Each CDR3 is given with its conserved first and last residue. Fields, in order: CDR3 protein, V gene, J gene, CDR3 length.

CAISDSGLAGVGTDTQYF	TRBV10-3	TRBJ2-3	18
CASSWGTGAHSNQPQHF	TRBV5-8	TRBJ1-5	17
CASSMGQPNTEAFF	TRBV19	TRBJ1-1	14
CASSPSGTTDTQYF	TRBV3-1/TRBV3-2	TRBJ2-3	14
CASSIGQGSSYEQYF	TRBV7-6	TRBJ2-7	15
CASSPGSGTSYEQYF	TRBV5-1	TRBJ2-7	15
CASKMRVEDQPQHF	TRBV2	TRBJ1-5	14
CAWSFGVATNEKLFF	TRBV30	TRBJ1-4	15
CASSPPSGELFF	TRBV4-1	TRBJ2-2	12
CASSQGKRDLRGNQPQHF	TRBV16	TRBJ1-5	18
CASSYGLSTDTQYF	TRBV6-2/TRBV6-3	TRBJ2-3	14
CASSLGVAGVETQYF	TRBV7-2	TRBJ2-5	15
CASSVGGSSNQPQHF	TRBV9	TRBJ1-5	15
CASRLTVGSYEQYF	TRBV7-2	TRBJ2-7	14
CASSLYARGPNYGYTF	TRBV27	TRBJ1-2	16
CASSSDISYEQYF	TRBV18	TRBJ2-7	13
CASSRRAGVANEQFF	TRBV3-1/TRBV3-2	TRBJ2-1	15
CASSSGTVNSQPQHF	TRBV28	TRBJ1-5	15
CATSPQGHSYEQYF	TRBV15	TRBJ2-7	14
CASSSGLADSYEQYF	TRBV5-1	TRBJ2-7	15
CASSYSSEKLFF	TRBV6-5	TRBJ1-4	12
CATSDLQGQLNQPQHF	TRBV24-1	TRBJ1-5	16
CASSPAASGAYEQYF	TRBV3-1/TRBV3-2	TRBJ2-7	15
CASSLLGQGWLGNTIYF	TRBV7-8	TRBJ1-3	17
CSVGHGQGYEQYF	TRBV29-1	TRBJ2-7	13
CASSLYRGPEKLFF	TRBV27	TRBJ1-4	14
CASSPGLPGEKLFF	TRBV7-9	TRBJ1-4	14
CASSFPQGQEPYEQYF	TRBV7-9	TRBJ2-7	16
CASTILLGDRNTEAFF	TRBV27	TRBJ1-1	16
CASSLPGQSSGNTIYF	TRBV7-3	TRBJ1-3	16
CASSSRLAGGSGELFF	TRBV5-1	TRBJ2-2	16
CASSEYFPNRGAGNTIYF	TRBV25-1	TRBJ1-3	18
CASSIGAGGFYNEQFF	TRBV19	TRBJ2-1	16
CASSSQGDNEQFF	TRBV7-9	TRBJ2-1	13
CASLSNNSPLHF	TRBV28	TRBJ1-6	12
CSVVAGARELFF	TRBV29-1	TRBJ2-2	12
CASSSGGEAAAQYF	TRBV5-4	TRBJ2-5	14
CASSPLTVSEAFF	TRBV3-1/TRBV3-2	TRBJ1-1	13
CASSVGSGAGNEQFF	TRBV9	TRBJ2-1	15
CASSLDRRYEQYF	TRBV28	TRBJ2-7	13
CASRHTSGGSYNEQFF	TRBV6-6	TRBJ2-1	16
CASSHGTGPNQPQHF	TRBV3-1/TRBV3-2	TRBJ1-5	15
CASSDRFVLTEAFF	TRBV25-1	TRBJ1-1	14
CATSAGTGVHDYTF	TRBV24-1	TRBJ1-2	14